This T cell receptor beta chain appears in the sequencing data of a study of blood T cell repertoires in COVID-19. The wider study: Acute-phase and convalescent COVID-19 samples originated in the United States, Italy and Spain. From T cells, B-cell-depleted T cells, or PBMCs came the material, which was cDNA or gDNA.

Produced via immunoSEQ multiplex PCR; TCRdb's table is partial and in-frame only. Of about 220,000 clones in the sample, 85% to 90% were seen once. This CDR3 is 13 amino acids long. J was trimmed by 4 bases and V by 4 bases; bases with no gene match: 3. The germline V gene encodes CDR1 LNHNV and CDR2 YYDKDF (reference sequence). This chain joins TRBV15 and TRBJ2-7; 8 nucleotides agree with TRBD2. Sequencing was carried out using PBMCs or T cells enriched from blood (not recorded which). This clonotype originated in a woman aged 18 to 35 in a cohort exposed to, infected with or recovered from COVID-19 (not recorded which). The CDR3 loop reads CATSTERGYEQYF. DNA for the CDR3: TGTGCCACCAGCACCGAGCGGGGGTACGAGCAGTACTTC.